Described below is a single T cell receptor beta chain sequence and its context. Its antigen is not identified. This sample was taken from a study of radiotherapy plus CTLA-4 blockade in lung cancer. Study-wide context: Among patients, 15% to 20% showed objective responses, and 30% to 40% had disease control.

General observations from the study: In blood, early T cell clone dynamics reportedly predicted response best, together with interferon-beta.

The assay was immunoSEQ multiplex PCR, and TCRdb's table has in-frame clones only and misses some. The profile shows about 80,000 clones, approximately 86% of them singletons. CTLA-4 blockade using ipilimumab, together with focal radiation, was received by patients with chemo-refractory metastatic non-small-cell lung cancer. Trimming shortened V by 3 bases and J by 7 bases, and 19 bases separated the two germline ends. The CDR3 is made up of 15 amino acids. Germline V CDR1 and CDR2: LNHDA, SQIVND (reference sequence). The sequence was obtained from a human donor with non-small cell lung cancer who had stable disease on radiotherapy plus ipilimumab. This chain uses TRBV19 with TRBJ2-7; TRBD1 or TRBD2 may be the D gene (5 bases each). The specimen comprised peripheral blood, sampled from a patient treated with radiotherapy plus ipilimumab. The CDR3 spells CASSMGPIVGGEQYF. The CDR3 region has the DNA TGTGCCAGTAGTATGGGGCCGATTGTCGGCGGGGAGCAGTACTTC.